Included here is one T cell receptor (beta chain) sequence, with context. Its antigen is unknown. Here immunoSEQ multiplex PCR was the method, and the copy in TCRdb shows in-frame clones only, minus some. The table includes approximately 86,000 clones, 90% to 95% detected once. The germline gives CDR1 SGHDN, CDR2 FVKESK. Trimming pared 4 bases from V and 4 bases from J, leaving 18 bases between. The CDR3 runs 16 residues. The sample originates from a study of OX40 agonist ivuxolimab in advanced cancers. As for the study in general: Patients' therapy was ivuxolimab, an antibody that acts as an agonist of OX40 (CD134). The study's findings and limits: On average, CD8+ T cells had more expanded clones than CD4+. Patients with a partial response at 0.1-3.0 mg/kg had among the lowest clonal expansion.

The chain joins TRBV14 to TRBJ2-3; D perhaps matches TRBD2 (5 bases). Sequenced here: CD4+ or CD8+ T cells sorted from blood, sampled in a trial of the OX40 agonist ivuxolimab. This sequence originates from an adult with an advanced solid tumor such as melanoma, head and neck, liver or kidney cancer. The CDR3 DNA follows: TGTGCCAGCAGCCCCCTACCCCGGGGTAGGGCAGATACGCAGTATTTT. Its protein product is CASSPLPRGRADTQYF.